These 6 T cell receptor beta chains originate from one sample sequenced in a study of blood T cell repertoires in COVID-19. This table comes from immunoSEQ multiplex PCR, and its TCRdb copy is limited to in-frame clones, with some not included. The sample carries around 100,000 clones, approximately 90% recorded once. Sequencing was carried out using peripheral blood. These receptors were taken from a man aged 50 to 60 with acute or convalescent COVID-19.

The chain recombines TRBV7-8 with TRBJ2-4; 7 bases are shared with TRBD2. Trimming at V came to 6 bases and at J to 6 bases, leaving 8 bases not matched to a gene. CDR1 is SGHVS, CDR2 FQNEAQ, per germline. The CDR3 extends over 14 amino acids. The CDR3 coding sequence is TGTGCCAGCAGAGGTCAGGGCGGGGGAAACATTCAGTACTTC. It translates to CASRGQGGGNIQYF.

This chain connects TRBV11-2 to TRBJ2-3; TRBD2 is a possible D gene (5 bases). Germline-derived CDR1 and CDR2 are SGHAT and FQNNGV. With 5 bases removed from V and 3 bases from J, the gap between germline ends came to 18 bases. CDR3 size: 16 residues. The CDR3 sequence is CASSPLSGIRTDTQYF. The CDR3 DNA reads TGTGCCAGCAGCCCCCTGTCCGGGATCCGGACAGATACGCAGTATTTT.

This clone showed up just once. This chain joins TRBV24-1 and TRBJ1-4; 7 positions match TRBD1. The J segment lost 7 bases and the V segment lost 0 bases, leaving 10 bases of the junction unmatched. The CDR3 runs to 17 residues. Germline V gives CDR1 KGHDR, CDR2 SFDVKD. This CDR3 reads CATSDLVPQGDPEKLFF. The CDR3 DNA reads TGTGCCACCAGTGATTTGGTGCCCCAGGGGGATCCTGAAAAACTGTTTTTT.

The chain is built from TRBV19 and TRBJ2-1; a weak D match, TRBD2 (6 bases). Germline V CDR1 and CDR2: LNHDA, SQIVND (reference sequence). The CDR3 extends over 15 amino acids. V lost 3 bases, J lost 3 bases, and 12 bases lay in between. The CDR3 here is CASSIAEGFYNEQFF. The CDR3 bases are TGTGCCAGTAGTATCGCGGAGGGGTTCTACAATGAGCAGTTCTTC.

The chain joins TRBV18 to TRBJ1-1, with TRBD1 identical over 7 bases. The length of the CDR3 is 14 residues. V shed 3 bases and J 3 bases; nucleotides not matched to a gene: 4. Germline-derived CDR1 and CDR2 are KGHSH and LQKENI. In nucleotides, the CDR3 is TGTGCCAGCTCACCGGAACAGGGGTACACTGAAGCTTTCTTT. Translation gives CASSPEQGYTEAFF. The whole variable domain, remainder taken from reference TRBV18 and TRBJ1-1, is NAGVMQNPRHLVRRRGQEARLRCSPMKGHSHVYWYRQLPEEGLKFMVYLQKENIIDESGMPKERFSAEFPKEGPSILRIQQVVRGDSAAYFCASSPEQGYTEAFFGQGTRLTVV.

V usage is TRBV6-2 or TRBV6-3 and J usage is TRBJ2-7, with D perhaps TRBD1 (6 bases). Germline V gene sequence: CDR1 MNHEY, CDR2 SVGEGT. V was trimmed by 4 bases and J by 4 bases, leaving 14 bases between them. There are 14 residues in the CDR3. CDR3 sequence: CASSFSSTGYEQYF. In DNA form, the CDR3 reads TGTGCCAGCAGTTTTTCCTCCACAGGGTACGAGCAGTACTTC.